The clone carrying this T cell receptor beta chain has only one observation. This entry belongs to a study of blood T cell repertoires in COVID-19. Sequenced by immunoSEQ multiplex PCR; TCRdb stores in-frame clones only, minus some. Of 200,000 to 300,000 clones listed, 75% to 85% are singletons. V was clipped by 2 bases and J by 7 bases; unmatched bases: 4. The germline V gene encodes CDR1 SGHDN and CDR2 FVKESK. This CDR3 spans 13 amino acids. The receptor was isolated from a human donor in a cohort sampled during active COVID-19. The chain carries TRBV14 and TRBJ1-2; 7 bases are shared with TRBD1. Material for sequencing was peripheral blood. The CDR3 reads CASSQFGQVGYTF. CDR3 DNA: TGTGCCAGCAGCCAATTTGGACAGGTTGGCTACACCTTC.